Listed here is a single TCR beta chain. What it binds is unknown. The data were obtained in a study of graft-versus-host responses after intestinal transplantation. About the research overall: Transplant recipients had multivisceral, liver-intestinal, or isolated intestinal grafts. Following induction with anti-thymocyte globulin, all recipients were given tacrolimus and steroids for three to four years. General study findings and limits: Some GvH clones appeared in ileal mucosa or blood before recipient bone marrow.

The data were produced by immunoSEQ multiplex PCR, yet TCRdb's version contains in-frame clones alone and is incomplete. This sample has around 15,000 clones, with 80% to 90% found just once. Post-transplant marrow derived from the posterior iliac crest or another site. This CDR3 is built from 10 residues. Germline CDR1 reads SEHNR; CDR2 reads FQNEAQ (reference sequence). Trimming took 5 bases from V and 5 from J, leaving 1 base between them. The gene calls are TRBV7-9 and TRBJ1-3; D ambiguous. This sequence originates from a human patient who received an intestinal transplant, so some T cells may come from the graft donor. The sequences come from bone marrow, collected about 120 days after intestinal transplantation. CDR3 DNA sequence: TGTGCCAGCAGCAGAAACACCATATATTTT. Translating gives CASSRNTIYF.